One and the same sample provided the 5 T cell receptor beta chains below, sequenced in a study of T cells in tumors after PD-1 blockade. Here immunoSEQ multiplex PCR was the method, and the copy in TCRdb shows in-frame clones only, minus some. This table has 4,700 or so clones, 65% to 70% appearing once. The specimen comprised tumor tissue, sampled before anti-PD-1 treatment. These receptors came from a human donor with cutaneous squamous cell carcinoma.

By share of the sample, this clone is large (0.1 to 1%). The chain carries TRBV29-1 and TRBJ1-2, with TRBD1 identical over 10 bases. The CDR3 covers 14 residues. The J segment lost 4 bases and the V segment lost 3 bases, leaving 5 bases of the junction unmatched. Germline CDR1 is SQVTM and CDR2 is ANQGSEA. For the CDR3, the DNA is TGCAGCGTTGATGAGACAGGGGGCAGCTATGGCTACACCTTC. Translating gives CSVDETGGSYGYTF.

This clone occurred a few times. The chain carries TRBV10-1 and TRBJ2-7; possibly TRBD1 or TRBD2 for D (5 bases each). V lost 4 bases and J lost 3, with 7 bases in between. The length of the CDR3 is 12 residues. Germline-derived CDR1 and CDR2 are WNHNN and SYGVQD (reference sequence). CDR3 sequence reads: CASSGDGYEQYF. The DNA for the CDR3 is TGCGCCAGCAGTGGGGACGGCTACGAGCAGTACTTC.

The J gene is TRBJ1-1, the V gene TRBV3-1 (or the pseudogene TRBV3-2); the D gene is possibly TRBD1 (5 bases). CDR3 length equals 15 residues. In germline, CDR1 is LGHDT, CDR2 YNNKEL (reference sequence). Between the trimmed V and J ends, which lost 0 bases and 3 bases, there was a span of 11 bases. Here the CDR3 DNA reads TGTGCCAGCAGCCAAGATTTCGGGACTTACACTGAAGCTTTCTTT. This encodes CASSQDFGTYTEAFF.

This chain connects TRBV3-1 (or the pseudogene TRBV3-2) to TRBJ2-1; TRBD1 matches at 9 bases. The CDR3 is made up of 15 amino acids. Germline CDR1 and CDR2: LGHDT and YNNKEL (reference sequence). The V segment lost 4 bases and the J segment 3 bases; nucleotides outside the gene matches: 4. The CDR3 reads CASSLGTGNYNEQFF. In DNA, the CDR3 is TGTGCCAGCAGCCTTGGGACAGGGAACTACAATGAGCAGTTCTTC.

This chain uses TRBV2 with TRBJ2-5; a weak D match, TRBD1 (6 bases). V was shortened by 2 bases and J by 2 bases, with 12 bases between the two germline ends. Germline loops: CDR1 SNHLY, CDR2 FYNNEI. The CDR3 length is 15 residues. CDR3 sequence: CASSEITRGQETQYF. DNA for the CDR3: TGTGCCAGCAGTGAAATCACTAGGGGGCAAGAGACCCAGTACTTC.